Sequencing of this TCR beta chain was carried out in a study of T cell repertoires in cytomegalovirus infection. Trimming shortened V by 3 bases and J by 1 base, and 9 bases separated the two germline ends. CDR1 and CDR2 (germline): MDHEN, SYDVKM. This CDR3 has 14 residues. One entry per CDR3 protein, called by TCRdb with MiXCR from the reads. This sample carries about 740,000 distinct CDR3 sequences, approximately 40% of them seen once, and the ten largest clones take under 3%. The V and J genes are TRBV28 and TRBJ1-1, with TRBD1 as a possible D gene (5 bases). This clonotype originated in a human donor in good health (CMV status not recorded). Some clones in this sample may be carry-over from other donors' samples. Source material: PBMCs. The CDR3 protein is CASSFPGGNTEAFF. The CDR3 nucleotides are TGTGCCAGCAGTTTCCCGGGGGGGAACACTGAAGCTTTCTTT.